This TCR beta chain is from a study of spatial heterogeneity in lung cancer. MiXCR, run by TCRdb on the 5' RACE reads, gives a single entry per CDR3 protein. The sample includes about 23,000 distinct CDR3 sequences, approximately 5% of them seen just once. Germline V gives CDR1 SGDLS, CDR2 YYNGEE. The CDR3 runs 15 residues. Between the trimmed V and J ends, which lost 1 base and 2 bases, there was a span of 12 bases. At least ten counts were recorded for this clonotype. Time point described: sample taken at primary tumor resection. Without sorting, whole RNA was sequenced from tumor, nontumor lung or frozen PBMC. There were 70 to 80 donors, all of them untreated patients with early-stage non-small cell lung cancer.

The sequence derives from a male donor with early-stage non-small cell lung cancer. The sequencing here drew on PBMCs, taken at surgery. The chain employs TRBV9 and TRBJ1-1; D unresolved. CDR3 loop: CASSVTPSDNTEAFF. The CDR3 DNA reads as TGTGCCAGCAGCGTAACCCCTTCGGATAACACTGAAGCTTTCTTT.